This T cell receptor (beta chain) was captured by sequencing in a study of control samples from healthy donors and cancer patients. Measured with immunoSEQ multiplex PCR; TCRdb has only the in-frame clones, and not every one. This sample has about 120,000 clones, with around nine tenths found just once. The sequence came from a woman aged 70-85 years in good health. Material for sequencing was blood.

CDR3 sequence: CASSPRQGNTEAFF. CDR3 nucleotides: TGTGCCAGCTCACCCAGACAGGGTAACACTGAAGCTTTCTTT. V and J are TRBV18 and TRBJ1-1; 7 nucleotides align to TRBD1. V lost 3 bases to trimming and J lost 2 bases; unmatched junction nucleotides: 3. This CDR3 region has 14 residues. The germline V gene encodes CDR1 KGHSH and CDR2 LQKENI.